This T cell receptor (beta chain) was observed in a study of low-dose radiotherapy and immunotherapy resistance in tumors (dated by TCRdb to 2022 to 2024). The study in broad terms: Patients in Cohort 1 were given 0.5 Gy per fraction every 2 weeks, and the prescribed total PTV dose was 6.5 Gy. Patients in Cohort 2 were given 1 Gy per fraction every two weeks, for a total of 13 Gy across 26 weeks. Patients were given nivolumab as a 240 mg flat dose every two weeks and ipilimumab at 1 mg/kg every six weeks, with both drugs delivered intravenously. Cyclophosphamide 200 mg/m2 was given intravenously every two weeks, one day before each radiation and immunotherapy administration. Aspirin 300 mg was taken orally once daily by patients for four cycles, starting on cycle 1 day 1. Randomization of trial participants into treatment groups was not performed. Eight patients were included in the translational analysis: three from the first dose cohort and the first five from the second dose cohort.

The sample's time point label, in plain terms: before trial treatment. Donors were enrolled in RACIN, a single-arm phase I dose-escalation trial in which nivolumab, ipilimumab, aspirin, low-dose cyclophosphamide and low-dose radiotherapy were combined. Patients were eligible if they had advanced solid tumors that were TIL-negative. This clonotype was counted ten times or more. Its antigen is not yet known. No much larger clone is present one base from it, and per-base qualities are unavailable. The junction shows trimming of 3 bases on V and 4 bases on J, plus 12 bases between the germline ends. CDR1 LGHNT and CDR2 FRNRAP are derived from the germline V gene. The CDR3 measures 14 amino acids from cysteine to phenylalanine. The only DNA kept is the CDR3, 42 bases in frame from the first base. TCRdb names Illumina HiSeq 2500 as the instrument used. To make first-strand cDNA, Superscript III was used along with a set of TRAV- and TRBV-specific primers so that both the TCRalpha and TCRbeta chains were covered. TCRs were amplified with Phusion for 20 PCR cycles, with a constant-region primer paired with the adapter attached to the V primers. Amplification of the isolated mRNA was done with the MessageAmp II aRNA Amplification Kit, which involved an approximately 15-hour in vitro transcription at 37 degrees C. mRNA for TCR sequencing was isolated with the Dynabeads mRNA DIRECT Purification Kit. Indexed Illumina adapters were added in a second Phusion PCR of around 27 cycles, and the PCR products were purified with AMPure XP beads. Turning to the authors' computational methods: Using custom Perl scripts, TCR sequences encoding the same protein were pooled, out-of-frame sequences were removed, and the abundance of each clonotype was computed. Any TCR sequence supported by only a single read was excluded from analysis. The metrics used to describe the repertoires included Shannon entropy, Gini index, clonality, richness, and the frequency of TCRs shared between repertoires. TCRdb reprocessing: public reads trimmed at Q25 with fastp, clones called with MiXCR, in-frame beta chains kept. Rows are combined by CDR3 protein, so each entry shows the most common genes and DNA. Clone size and V and J calls follow TCRdb, not the original study. The sample table holds tens of thousands of distinct CDR3 sequences, of which over 15% were seen once. In total, the top ten clones hold roughly 2.8% of the sample.

This specimen consisted of PBMCs, obtained before treatment. The chain employs TRBV12-5 and TRBJ1-1, with no reliable assignment of the D segment. The receptor comes from a male donor with prostate cancer. The CDR3 protein: CASGLDTQSTEAFF. The nucleotide sequence is given as TGTGCTAGTGGTTTAGATACACAGAGCACTGAAGCTTTCTTT.